The clone carrying this T cell receptor (beta chain) came up a few times. Its specificity is unknown. MiXCR was run by TCRdb on the 5' RACE reads, yielding one entry per CDR3 protein. The repertoire holds approximately 500,000 distinct CDR3 sequences, with around 15% as singletons. This record belongs to a study of identical twins. Study-level findings and limits: Cord blood beta clonotypes that were abundant carried fewer insertions, and memory repertoires showed no such trend. With monozygotic twins, out-of-frame TCR alpha sharing exceeded what models estimated.

The CDR3 consists of 16 residues. V lost 0 bases and J 1 base, leaving 9 bases between the germline ends. The germline V gene encodes CDR1 SGHVS and CDR2 FNYEAQ. This sample was shared with a second study, whose subject was yellow fever vaccine responses in identical twins.

This TCR came from a woman between 18 and 29 years old in good health. The material sequenced was CD4+ T cells sorted from blood. The V gene is TRBV7-6, the J gene TRBJ2-2; possibly TRBD2 for D (6 bases). CDR3 nucleotide sequence: TGTGCCAGCAGCTTAGCCGGGAGTAAGAACACCGGGGAGCTGTTTTTT. As protein: CASSLAGSKNTGELFF.